This T cell receptor beta chain was profiled in a study of beta chain features in type 1 diabetes. The CDR3 extends over 11 amino acids. Trimming pared 1 base from V and 10 bases from J, leaving 8 bases between. Germline CDR1 is SQVTM and CDR2 is ANQGSEA. Since all of the isolated RNA was reverse transcribed, expressed TCRB transcripts were what got sequenced. The method was immunoSEQ multiplex PCR; TCRdb's version includes in-frame clones alone and lacks a portion of them. Of a few hundred thousand clones in the sample, approximately 31% were seen once. The sequenced material came from naive CD4+ T cells from blood. The chain uses TRBV29-1 and TRBJ2-1; D is unresolved. This TCR was recovered from a man aged 18 to 29 in good health. CDR3 loop: CSVEGLYEQFF. Written as DNA, the CDR3 is TGCAGCGTTGAAGGTCTCTACGAGCAGTTCTTC.